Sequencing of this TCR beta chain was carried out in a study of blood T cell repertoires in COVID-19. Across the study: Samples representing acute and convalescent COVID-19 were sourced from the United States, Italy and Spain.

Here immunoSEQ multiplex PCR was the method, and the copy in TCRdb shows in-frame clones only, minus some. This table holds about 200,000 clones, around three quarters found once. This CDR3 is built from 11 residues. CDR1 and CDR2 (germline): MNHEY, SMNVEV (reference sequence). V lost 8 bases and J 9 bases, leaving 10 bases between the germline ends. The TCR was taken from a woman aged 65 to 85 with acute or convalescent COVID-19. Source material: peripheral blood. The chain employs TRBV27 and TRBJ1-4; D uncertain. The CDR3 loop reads CASRGRKKLFF. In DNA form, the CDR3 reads TGTGCCAGCCGAGGCCGTAAAAAACTGTTTTTT.